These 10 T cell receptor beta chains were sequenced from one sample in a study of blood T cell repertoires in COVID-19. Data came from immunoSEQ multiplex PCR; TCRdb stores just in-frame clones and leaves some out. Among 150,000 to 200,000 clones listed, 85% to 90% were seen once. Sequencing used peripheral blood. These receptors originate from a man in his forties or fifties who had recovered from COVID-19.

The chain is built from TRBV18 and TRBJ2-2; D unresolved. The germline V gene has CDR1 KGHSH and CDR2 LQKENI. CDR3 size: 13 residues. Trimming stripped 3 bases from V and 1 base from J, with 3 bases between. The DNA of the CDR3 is TGTGCCAGCTCACCGAGGAACACCGGGGAGCTGTTTTTT. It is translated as CASSPRNTGELFF.

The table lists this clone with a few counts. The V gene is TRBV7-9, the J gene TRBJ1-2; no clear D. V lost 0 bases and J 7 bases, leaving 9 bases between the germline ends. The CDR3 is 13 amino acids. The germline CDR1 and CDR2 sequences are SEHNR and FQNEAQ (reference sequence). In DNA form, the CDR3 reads TGTGCCAGCAGCTTAGCGGTAGCGGTTGGCTACACCTTC. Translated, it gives CASSLAVAVGYTF.

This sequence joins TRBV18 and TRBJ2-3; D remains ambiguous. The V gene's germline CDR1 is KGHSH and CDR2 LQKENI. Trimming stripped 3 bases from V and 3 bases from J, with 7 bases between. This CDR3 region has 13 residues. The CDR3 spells CASSPSQTDTQYF. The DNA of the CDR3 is TGTGCCAGCTCACCGTCACAGACAGATACGCAGTATTTT.

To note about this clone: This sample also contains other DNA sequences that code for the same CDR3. CDR3 coding DNA: TGTGCCAGCAGTTCAACTCGACAGGGTCCCTCCTACGAGCAGTACTTC. Protein product: CASSSTRQGPSYEQYF. The chain carries TRBV28 and TRBJ2-7, with 7 bases lining up with TRBD1. Germline V gene lookup returns CDR1 MDHEN and CDR2 SYDVKM. The V segment lost 4 bases and the J segment 0 bases; nucleotides outside the gene matches: 9. This CDR3 region has 16 residues.

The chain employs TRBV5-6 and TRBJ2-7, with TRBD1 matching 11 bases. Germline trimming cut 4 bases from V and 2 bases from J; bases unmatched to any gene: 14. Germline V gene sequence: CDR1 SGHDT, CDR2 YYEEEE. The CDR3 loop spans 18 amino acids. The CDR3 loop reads CASSETGTGGTTAYEQYF. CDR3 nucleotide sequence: TGTGCCAGCAGCGAAACCGGGACAGGGGGTACAACGGCCTACGAGCAGTACTTC.

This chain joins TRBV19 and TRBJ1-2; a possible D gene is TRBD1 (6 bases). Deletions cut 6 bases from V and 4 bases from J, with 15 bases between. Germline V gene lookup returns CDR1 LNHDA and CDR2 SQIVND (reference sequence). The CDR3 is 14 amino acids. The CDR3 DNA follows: TGTGCCAGTAGGTCTTCAGGGGAAGGCTATGGCTACACCTTC. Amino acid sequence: CASRSSGEGYGYTF.

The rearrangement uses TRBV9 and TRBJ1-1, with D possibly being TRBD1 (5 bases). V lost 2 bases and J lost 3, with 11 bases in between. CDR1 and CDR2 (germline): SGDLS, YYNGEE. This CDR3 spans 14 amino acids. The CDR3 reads CASSVAGRDTEAFF. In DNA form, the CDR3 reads TGTGCCAGCAGCGTGGCAGGGCGAGACACTGAAGCTTTCTTT. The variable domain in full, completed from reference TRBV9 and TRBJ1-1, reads DSGVTQTPKHLITATGQRVTLRCSPRSGDLSVYWYQQSLDQGLQFLIQYYNGEERAKGNILERFSAQQFPDLHSELNLSSLELGDSALYFCASSVAGRDTEAFFGQGTRLTVV.

The CDR3 DNA follows: TGTGCCAGCAGTCCCGGCATGGGGCGTAAAGATACGCAGTATTTT. It translates to CASSPGMGRKDTQYF. The chain combines TRBV6-5 with TRBJ2-3, with D perhaps matching TRBD1 (5 bases). Trimming stripped 5 bases from V and 5 bases from J, with 17 bases between. CDR1 and CDR2 from the germline V gene are MNHEY and SVGAGI. The CDR3 loop spans 15 amino acids.

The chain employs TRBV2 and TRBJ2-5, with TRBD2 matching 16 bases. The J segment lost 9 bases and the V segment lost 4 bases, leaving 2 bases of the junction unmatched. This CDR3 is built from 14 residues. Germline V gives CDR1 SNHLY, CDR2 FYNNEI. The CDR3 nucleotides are TGTGCCAGCAGTGCGGGACTAGCGGGAGGGGCCCAGTACTTC. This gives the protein CASSAGLAGGAQYF.

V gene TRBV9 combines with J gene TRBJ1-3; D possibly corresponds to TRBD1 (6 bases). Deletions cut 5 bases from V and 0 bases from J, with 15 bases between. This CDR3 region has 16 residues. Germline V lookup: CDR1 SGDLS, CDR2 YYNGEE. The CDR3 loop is CASSNRQANSGNTIYF. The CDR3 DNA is TGTGCCAGCAGTAACAGACAGGCCAACTCTGGAAACACCATATATTTT. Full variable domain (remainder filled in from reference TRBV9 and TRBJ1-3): DSGVTQTPKHLITATGQRVTLRCSPRSGDLSVYWYQQSLDQGLQFLIQYYNGEERAKGNILERFSAQQFPDLHSELNLSSLELGDSALYFCASSNRQANSGNTIYFGEGSWLTVV.